This section outlines one T cell receptor (beta chain) sequence together with its context. Antigen unknown. This sample is part of a study of cytomegalovirus exposure and HLA in healthy donors. Study-wide results and caveats: The authors later linked a missense DCLRE1C variant to TCR beta V- and J-gene trimming.

Germline lookup yields CDR1 LNHDA and CDR2 SQIVND (reference sequence). V dropped 9 bases and J dropped 0 bases, with 30 bases sitting between them. The CDR3 sequence is 20 residues long. Primers: 60 Vbeta forward and 13 Jbeta reverse. Generated by immunoSEQ multiplex PCR, the TCRdb table keeps only in-frame clones and is missing some. The sample contains approximately 160,000 clones, over 70% of which appear only once. Specimen: PBMCs. This TCR derives from a man in his fifties or sixties in good health and CMV-seropositive. V and J are TRBV19 and TRBJ1-5, with TRBD1 as a possible D gene (6 bases). The CDR3 DNA follows: TGTGCCAGCGAACAAAGGGACACTGACGGGGGGACTTATAGCAATCAGCCCCAGCATTTT. Its protein product is CASEQRDTDGGTYSNQPQHF.